There are many counts of the clone carrying this T cell receptor (beta chain). Its antigen is unknown. The sample belongs to a study of CD8 T cells in ankylosing spondylitis. Findings of the study overall: Both synovial fluid and blood in reactive arthritis had previously been reported to carry some motif variants. The study identified a TCR beta motif of 7 or 8 highly homologous variants that appeared characteristic of ankylosing spondylitis blood. Significantly higher representation of disease-linked clones was reported for matched ankylosing spondylitis synovial fluid. A CD8+ phenotype characterized the disease-linked clones, which were relatively rare in peripheral blood.

Quantitative 5'-RACE with molecular barcodes was used to make the TCR beta libraries. TCRdb re-analysed the 5' RACE reads in MiXCR, keeping a single row per CDR3 protein. The data hold 450,000 to 550,000 distinct CDR3 sequences, with about 5% observed a single time. Germline V gene lookup returns CDR1 SGHVS and CDR2 FNYEAQ. V lost 4 bases and J lost 8, with 17 bases in between. The CDR3 has 14 residues. What was sequenced was blood, either unsorted or a sorted T cell fraction (not recorded which). The receptor was isolated from a male donor with ankylosing spondylitis. J is TRBJ1-2 and V is TRBV7-6; tentatively, D is TRBD1 (5 bases). The CDR3 is CASSSGHRREGYTF. The CDR3 bases are TGTGCCAGCAGCTCCGGACACCGGCGCGAAGGCTACACCTTC.